Following are 24 T cell receptor beta chains from one sample sequenced in a study of shared clonotypes between healthy human individuals (dated by TCRdb to about 2020). Libraries were made using the immunoSEQ multiplex PCR assay. The source is immuneACCESS, and TCRdb retained only in-frame sequences with V and J called. Part of the clones is not carried over; for the studies checked, unresolved V genes explain less than half of this, and the remainder is unexplained. The sample table shows around 2.5 million clones, and approximately 93% are seen once. The ten largest clones add up to around 0.37% of the sample. Sequenced material: naive CD4+ T cells from PBMCs. The cell subset or site label for this specimen denotes: CD45RA+ positively selected. The origin of the receptors is a man aged 18 to 29 in good health. Some clones in this sample may be carry-over from other donors' samples.

This clone was found once. The genes are TRBV6-6 and TRBJ2-7; D gene uncertain. The V end was cut by 0 bases, the J end by 2 bases, with 8 bases between. Germline loops: CDR1 MNHNY, CDR2 SVGAGI (reference sequence). The CDR3 spans 14 residues. CDR3 sequence: CASSYSGPTYEQYF. The CDR3 DNA is TGTGCCAGCAGTTACTCGGGTCCCACCTACGAGCAGTACTTC.

The chain joins TRBV19 to TRBJ2-4; tentatively, D is TRBD2 (6 bases). The CDR3 extends over 14 amino acids. Per germline, CDR1 LNHDA and CDR2 SQIVND (reference sequence). The V gene lost 3 bases and the J gene lost 1 base, with 7 bases spanning the gap. CDR3 sequence (DNA): TGTGCCAGTAGTATTCGGGGGGCCAAAAACATTCAGTACTTC. Translation: CASSIRGAKNIQYF.

CDR3 sequence (DNA): TGTGCCAGCAGTTACAGGGTCCTCAGCCAGCCCCAGCATTTT. Translating it yields CASSYRVLSQPQHF. The chain couples TRBV28 to TRBJ1-5; TRBD1 is a possible D gene (6 bases). V was shortened by 4 bases and J by 7 bases, with 14 bases between the two germline ends. The CDR3 consists of 14 residues. The germline gives CDR1 MDHEN, CDR2 SYDVKM.

The rearrangement joins TRBV7-9 to TRBJ2-2; no firm D call. Looked up from germline, CDR1 is SEHNR and CDR2 is FQNEAQ (reference sequence). Trimming stripped 3 bases from V and 1 base from J, with 6 bases between. The CDR3 is 14 amino acids. CDR3 coding DNA: TGTGCCAGCAGCTTCCTCGGGAACACCGGGGAGCTGTTTTTT. Translating it yields CASSFLGNTGELFF.

The chain is built from TRBV7-2 and TRBJ2-5; D is undetermined. The germline V and J ends were trimmed by 4 bases and 1 base, with 7 bases remaining between them. Germline V CDR1 and CDR2: SGHTA, FQGNSA. The CDR3 covers 13 residues. Here the CDR3 DNA reads TGTGCCAGCAGCTCGGGCCGCCAAGAGACCCAGTACTTC. It translates to CASSSGRQETQYF. The variable domain in full, completed from reference TRBV7-2 and TRBJ2-5, reads GAGVSQSPSNKVTEKGKDVELRCDPISGHTALYWYRQSLGQGLEFLIYFQGNSAPDKSGLPSDRFSAERTGGSVSTLTIQRTQQEDSAVYLCASSSGRQETQYFGPGTRLLVL.

CDR3 protein: CASSPGPYNSPLHF. The DNA for the CDR3 is TGTGCCAGCTCACCGGGGCCTTATAATTCACCCCTCCACTTT. The chain couples TRBV18 to TRBJ1-6; maybe TRBD1 (5 bases). The CDR3 runs 14 residues. Germline V lookup: CDR1 KGHSH, CDR2 LQKENI. Trimming pared 3 bases from V and 4 bases from J, leaving 7 bases between.

J is TRBJ2-7 and V is TRBV5-1; D is perhaps TRBD1 or TRBD2 (6 bases each). Germline lookup yields CDR1 SGHRS and CDR2 YFSETQ. The length of the CDR3 is 13 residues. The ends were cut back, 4 bases at V and 5 bases at J, with 13 bases in the middle. In nucleotides, the CDR3 is TGCGCCAGCAGCACGAGGGGGGAGAACGAGCAGTACTTC. It encodes CASSTRGENEQYF.

CDR3 protein: CASSPSEFATDTQYF. DNA of the CDR3: TGTGCCAGCTCACCCTCGGAGTTTGCCACAGATACGCAGTATTTT. The gene calls are TRBV18 and TRBJ2-3, with D hard to call. Germline assignment: CDR1 KGHSH and CDR2 LQKENI. The CDR3 has 15 residues. V was shortened by 3 bases and J by 2 bases, with 12 bases between the two germline ends.

The chain is built from TRBV19 and TRBJ1-2, with D perhaps TRBD1 (6 bases). Germline V gene data show CDR1 as LNHDA and CDR2 as SQIVND (reference sequence). V gave up 2 bases and J gave up 6 bases, with 19 bases separating them. There are 16 residues in the CDR3. CDR3 in DNA: TGTGCCAGTAGTATACGGGGGGGCGCGGAGTCGCATGGCTACACCTTC. This codes for CASSIRGGAESHGYTF.

This clone has more than one count but fewer than ten. This sample also contains other DNA sequences that code for the same CDR3. The chain uses TRBV20-1 and TRBJ1-2; D ambiguous. CDR3 length equals 11 residues. The V gene's germline CDR1 is DFQATT and CDR2 SNEGSKA (reference sequence). Trimming took 1 base from V and 5 from J, leaving 5 bases between them. CDR3 region: CSARGGYGYTF. The CDR3 DNA reads TGCAGTGCTAGAGGGGGTTATGGCTACACCTTC.

This chain uses TRBV6-5 with TRBJ2-3; D gene uncertain. CDR3 length: 13 residues. V shed 6 bases and J shed 4 bases, with 11 bases lying between them. Looked up from germline, CDR1 is MNHEY and CDR2 is SVGAGI. The CDR3 region has the DNA TGTGCCAGCAGGAAGGATCCCGCAGATACGCAGTATTTT. This sequence encodes CASRKDPADTQYF.

This chain connects TRBV27 to TRBJ1-1, with a possible D match to TRBD1 (6 bases). The CDR3 runs 12 residues. Trimming left V 8 bases short and J 8 bases short, with 15 bases between. Germline assignment: CDR1 MNHEY and CDR2 SMNVEV (reference sequence). The CDR3: CASQDSLREAFF. The CDR3 nucleotides read TGTGCCAGCCAGGACAGCCTCAGAGAAGCTTTCTTT.

The chain combines TRBV7-3 with TRBJ2-5; TRBD2 is a possible D gene (5 bases). V was clipped by 5 bases and J by 2 bases, with 12 bases between them. The CDR3 has 14 amino acids. Germline values: CDR1 SGHTA, CDR2 FQGTGA. CDR3 sequence: CASSQAGEQETQYF. The CDR3 DNA reads as TGTGCCAGCAGCCAGGCGGGCGAACAAGAGACCCAGTACTTC.

The chain joins TRBV10-3 to TRBJ2-3; tentatively, D is TRBD2 (5 bases). Germline CDR1 ENHRY, CDR2 SYGVKD. The CDR3 covers 12 residues. V lost 8 bases and J lost 6, with 12 bases in between. The CDR3 sequence is CAIGGSVDTQYF. CDR3 DNA sequence: TGTGCCATCGGAGGCTCAGTGGATACGCAGTATTTT.

The chain employs TRBV18 and TRBJ2-7, with no clear D. The CDR3 spans 13 residues. The germline CDR1 and CDR2 sequences are KGHSH and LQKENI. V lost 2 bases, J lost 0 bases, and 5 bases lay in between. The CDR3 DNA follows: TGTGCCAGCTCACCATCCAGCTCCTACGAGCAGTACTTC. This codes for CASSPSSSYEQYF.

This sequence joins TRBV28 and TRBJ1-5; TRBD1 matches 8 bases. Losses at the gene ends were 3 bases for V and 11 bases for J; bases not matched to a gene: 3. The CDR3 length is 12 residues. Germline V gives CDR1 MDHEN, CDR2 SYDVKM. This chain's CDR3 is CASSFWDRSQHF. The CDR3 DNA sequence: TGTGCCAGCAGTTTTTGGGACAGGTCCCAGCATTTT.

The chain carries TRBV7-6 and TRBJ1-3; D is unclear. Germline CDR1 SGHVS, CDR2 FNYEAQ. Trimming took off 3 bases at V and 7 bases at J, with 16 bases between the two ends. This CDR3 contains 15 residues. The CDR3 is CASSLGERSWNTIYF. The DNA of the CDR3 is TGTGCCAGCAGCTTGGGAGAGAGGTCTTGGAACACCATATATTTT.

The chain employs TRBV2 and TRBJ1-5; no definite D call. CDR1 is SNHLY, CDR2 FYNNEI, per germline. This CDR3 is 14 amino acids long. V lost 7 bases to trimming and J lost 4 bases, with 14 bases between them. CDR3 sequence (DNA): TGTGCCAGCACCGAGGCCACCCTAAATCAGCCCCAGCATTTT. It encodes CASTEATLNQPQHF.

The chain is built from TRBV5-6 and TRBJ2-3; D may match TRBD1 or TRBD2 (5 bases each). The V and J ends lost 4 bases and 0 bases respectively, with 15 bases between them. Germline values: CDR1 SGHDT, CDR2 YYEEEE. This CDR3 comprises 16 residues. CDR3 nucleotides: TGTGCCAGCAGCCCCATCCGGGACCACAGCACAGATACGCAGTATTTT. As protein: CASSPIRDHSTDTQYF. Drawing the rest from reference TRBV5-6 and TRBJ2-3, the complete variable domain is DAGVTQSPTHLIKTRGQQVTLRCSPKSGHDTVSWYQQALGQGPQFIFQYYEEEERQRGNFPDRFSGHQFPNYSSELNVNALLLGDSALYLCASSPIRDHSTDTQYFGPGTRLTVL.

The chain uses TRBV4-1 and TRBJ2-1, with 8 nucleotides matching TRBD2. The CDR3 totals 17 residues. The junction had 6 bases not matched to a gene; V was cut back by 0 bases and J by 2 bases. Germline CDR1 is MGHRA and CDR2 is YSYEKL. The CDR3 loop reads CASSQDFTSGAYNEQFF. In nucleotides, the CDR3 is TGCGCCAGCAGCCAAGATTTCACTAGCGGAGCCTACAATGAGCAGTTCTTC.

Comments on this clone: The identical CDR3 is also encoded by other nucleotide sequences in the sample. The gene calls are TRBV5-4 and TRBJ2-7; D uncertain. In germline, CDR1 is SGHNT, CDR2 YYREEE (reference sequence). Trimming removed 1 base at V and 1 base at J, with 6 bases between. The length of the CDR3 is 13 residues. Here the CDR3 reads CASSLPDSYEQYF. As DNA, the CDR3 is TGTGCCAGCAGCTTGCCGGATTCCTACGAGCAGTACTTC.

The chain recombines TRBV10-3 with TRBJ2-7; 9 positions match TRBD2. The junction had 14 bases not matched to a gene; V was cut back by 8 bases and J by 3 bases. CDR3 size: 16 residues. The germline V gene encodes CDR1 ENHRY and CDR2 SYGVKD. The CDR3 loop reads CAIEASGASPVYEQYF. In DNA, the CDR3 is TGTGCCATCGAGGCTAGCGGGGCCTCACCAGTCTACGAGCAGTACTTC.

The chain combines TRBV28 with TRBJ2-1, with D perhaps TRBD2 (7 bases). V shed 3 bases and J shed 7 bases, with 16 bases lying between them. The germline CDR1 and CDR2 sequences are MDHEN and SYDVKM. CDR3 length equals 15 residues. CDR3 sequence reads: CASSLGRGGRNEQFF. CDR3 in DNA: TGTGCCAGCAGTTTGGGGCGCGGGGGCAGGAATGAGCAGTTCTTC.

This chain joins TRBV28 and TRBJ1-2, with D perhaps TRBD1 (5 bases). Germline CDR1 and CDR2: MDHEN and SYDVKM. The V gene lost 6 bases and the J gene lost 3 bases, with 23 bases spanning the gap. The CDR3 runs 17 residues. CDR3 bases: TGTGCCAGCAGCGATCTTCAGCGATCGGGGGGTTACTATGGCTACACCTTC. Translation gives CASSDLQRSGGYYGYTF.